In this sample, the clone carrying this T cell receptor beta chain turned up a few times. Its antigen is unknown. The data are from a study of CD8 T cells in ankylosing spondylitis. V was clipped by 1 base and J by 2 bases; unmatched bases: 11. Germline V gene lookup returns CDR1 SGHAT and CDR2 FQNNGV. The CDR3 length is 19 residues. The authors made TCR beta libraries by quantitative 5'-RACE with molecular barcodes. TCRdb fed the 5' RACE reads into MiXCR, producing one record per CDR3 protein. The profile shows roughly 130,000 distinct CDR3 sequences, 6.5% to 8.5% of them singletons. Whole-study results and caveats: Researchers reportedly found disease-linked clones significantly enriched in matched ankylosing spondylitis synovial fluid. Earlier studies detected some motif variants in reactive arthritis synovial fluid and blood.

Sample: synovial fluid, either unsorted or a sorted T cell fraction (not recorded which). This chain uses TRBV11-2 with TRBJ2-5; TRBD2 agrees at 12 bases. The source is a male donor with ankylosing spondylitis. The CDR3 region is CASSLGASGRALKQETQYF. The CDR3 bases are TGTGCCAGCAGCTTAGGGGCTAGCGGGAGGGCTTTGAAACAAGAGACCCAGTACTTC.